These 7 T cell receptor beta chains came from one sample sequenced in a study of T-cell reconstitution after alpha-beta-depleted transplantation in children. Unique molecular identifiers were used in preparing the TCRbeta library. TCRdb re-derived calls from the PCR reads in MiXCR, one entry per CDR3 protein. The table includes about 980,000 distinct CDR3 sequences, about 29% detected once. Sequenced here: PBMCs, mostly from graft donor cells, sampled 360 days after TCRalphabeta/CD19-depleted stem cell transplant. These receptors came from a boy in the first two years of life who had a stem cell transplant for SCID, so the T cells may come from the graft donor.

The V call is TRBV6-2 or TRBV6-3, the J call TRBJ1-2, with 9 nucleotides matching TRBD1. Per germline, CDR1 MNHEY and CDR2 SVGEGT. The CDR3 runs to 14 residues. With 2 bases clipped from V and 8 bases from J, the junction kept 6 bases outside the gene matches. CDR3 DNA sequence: TGTGCCAGCAGTTACGGCGGGACAGGGATCGGCTACACCTTC. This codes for CASSYGGTGIGYTF.

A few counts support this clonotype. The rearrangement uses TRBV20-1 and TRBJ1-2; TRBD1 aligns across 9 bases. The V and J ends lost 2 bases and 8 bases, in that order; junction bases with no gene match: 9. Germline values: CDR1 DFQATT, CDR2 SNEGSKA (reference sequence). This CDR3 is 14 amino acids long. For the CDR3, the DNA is TGCAGTGCTAGACCCGCGACAGGGGGGACCGGCTACACCTTC. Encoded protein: CSARPATGGTGYTF.

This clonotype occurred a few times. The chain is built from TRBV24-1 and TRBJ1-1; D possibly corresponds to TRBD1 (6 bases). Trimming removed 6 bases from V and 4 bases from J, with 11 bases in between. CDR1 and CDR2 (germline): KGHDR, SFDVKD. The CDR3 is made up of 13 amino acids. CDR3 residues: CATSLRGATEAFF. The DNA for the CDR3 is TGTGCCACCAGTCTTAGGGGGGCCACTGAAGCTTTCTTT.

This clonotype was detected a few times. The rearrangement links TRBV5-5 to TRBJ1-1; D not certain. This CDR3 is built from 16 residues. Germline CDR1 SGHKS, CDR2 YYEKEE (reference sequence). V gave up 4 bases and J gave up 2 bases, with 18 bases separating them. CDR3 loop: CASSPFRREGNTEAFF. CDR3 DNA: TGTGCCAGCAGCCCCTTCAGACGGGAGGGAAACACTGAAGCTTTCTTT.

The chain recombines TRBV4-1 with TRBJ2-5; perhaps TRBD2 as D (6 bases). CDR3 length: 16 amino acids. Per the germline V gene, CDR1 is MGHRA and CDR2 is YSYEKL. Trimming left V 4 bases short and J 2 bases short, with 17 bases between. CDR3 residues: CASSLGAAGRQETQYF. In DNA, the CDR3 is TGCGCCAGCAGCCTAGGGGCGGCGGGGCGGCAAGAGACCCAGTACTTC.

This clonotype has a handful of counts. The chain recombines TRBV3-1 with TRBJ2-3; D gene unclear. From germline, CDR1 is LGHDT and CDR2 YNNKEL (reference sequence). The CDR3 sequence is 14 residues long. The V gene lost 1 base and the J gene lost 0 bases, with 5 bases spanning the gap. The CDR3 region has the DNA TGTGCCAGCAGCCAAGTGGCTAGCACAGATACGCAGTATTTT. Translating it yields CASSQVASTDTQYF.

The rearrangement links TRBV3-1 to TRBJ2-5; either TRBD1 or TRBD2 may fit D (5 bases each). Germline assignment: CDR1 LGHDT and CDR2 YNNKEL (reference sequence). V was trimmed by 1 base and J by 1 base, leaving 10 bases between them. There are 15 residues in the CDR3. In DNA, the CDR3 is TGTGCCAGCAGCCAAGGACTGGGGGTCCAAGAGACCCAGTACTTC. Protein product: CASSQGLGVQETQYF.